Reported below is one T cell receptor (beta chain). The CDR3 is 15 amino acids. Germline lookup yields CDR1 LNHDA and CDR2 SQIVND (reference sequence). V dropped 4 bases and J dropped 2 bases, with 15 bases sitting between them. Previously described methods with listed TCR primers produced the bulk TCR libraries. TCRdb passed the PCR reads through MiXCR, listing each CDR3 protein once. The sample shows approximately 93,000 distinct CDR3 sequences, roughly 25% of them seen only once. The data are from a study of molecular identifiers for immune sequencing clone quantification. Study information: In replicates, RNA taken from approximately 20,000 or 98,000 naive CD8 cells was divided five ways, and four portions underwent sequencing.

The chain carries TRBV19 and TRBJ2-7; the D gene is possibly TRBD1 (5 bases). The sequence was collected from a human donor in good health. Some libraries in this study had Jurkat cell RNA spiked in. Sequencing used naive CD8+ T cells from blood, with Jurkat cell RNA spiked in. As for subset: FACS-sorted CD8+CD4-CCR7+CD45RA+ naive T cells. CDR3 protein: CASSNGQGLTYEQYF. CDR3 in DNA: TGTGCCAGTAGTAACGGGCAGGGCCTTACCTACGAGCAGTACTTC.